The following is a TCR beta chain sequence with its context. Its cognate antigen is unknown. These data originate in a study of post-analysis software for immune sequencing data. General study points: Same-batch preparations were strongly co-clustered by F measure. Comparison of patients with controls showed five TRBV segments more frequent in patients, TRBV5-6, TRBV5-1 and TRBV20-1 among them. Significantly decreased normalized Chao1 diversity was recorded for multiple sclerosis patients relative to controls.

Germline CDR1 and CDR2: MNHNY and SVGAGI (reference sequence). The CDR3 consists of 14 residues. Every TCR beta cDNA library bore unique molecular identifiers. From the PCR reads, TCRdb called clonotypes with MiXCR, one entry per CDR3 protein. The sample shows around 150,000 distinct CDR3 sequences, about 34% of them seen only once. Specimen: blood, collected after autologous hematopoietic stem cell transplantation. This TCR came from a girl under 18 with multiple sclerosis. This chain links TRBV6-6 with TRBJ2-7, with TRBD1 matching 8 bases. The DNA end is more similar to TRBJ2-5, so the J call may be wrong. In DNA, the CDR3 is TGTGCCAGCAGTTATGGCAGGGGGCGAGAGACCCAGTACTTC. Translation: CASSYGRGRETQYF.